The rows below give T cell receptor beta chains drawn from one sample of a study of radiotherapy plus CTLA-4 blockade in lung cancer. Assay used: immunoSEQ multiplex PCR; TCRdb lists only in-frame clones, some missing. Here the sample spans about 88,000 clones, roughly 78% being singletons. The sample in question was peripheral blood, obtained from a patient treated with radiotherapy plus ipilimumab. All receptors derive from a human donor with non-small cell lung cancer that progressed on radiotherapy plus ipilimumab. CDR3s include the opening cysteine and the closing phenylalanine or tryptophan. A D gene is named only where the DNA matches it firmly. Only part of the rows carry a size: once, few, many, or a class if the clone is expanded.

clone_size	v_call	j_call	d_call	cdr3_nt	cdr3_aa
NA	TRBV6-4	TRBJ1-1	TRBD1	TGTGCCAGCAGACTACAGGGGGACACTGAAGCTTTCTTT	CASRLQGDTEAFF
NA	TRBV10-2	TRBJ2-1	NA	TGCGCCACCGAGCCCCGGGGGAGCTCCTACAATGAGCAGTTCTTC	CATEPRGSSYNEQFF
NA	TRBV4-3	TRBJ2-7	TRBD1	TGCGCCAGCAGCCAAGATTGGACAGGGAACTCCTACGAGCAGTACTTC	CASSQDWTGNSYEQYF
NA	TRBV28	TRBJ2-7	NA	TGTGCCAGCAGCCCGGTGGGCGGCGGAGATTACGAGCAGTACTTC	CASSPVGGGDYEQYF
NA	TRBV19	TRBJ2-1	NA	TGTGCCAGTAGTAAGGCAGGGTGGAATGAGCAGTTCTTC	CASSKAGWNEQFF
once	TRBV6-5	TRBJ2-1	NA	TGTGCCAGCAGTTCTCGGACGCCTGATGCTTACAATGAGCAGTTCTTC	CASSSRTPDAYNEQFF
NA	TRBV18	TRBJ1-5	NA	TGTGCCAGCTCACCACTATCGGGCAATCAGCCCCAGCATTTT	CASSPLSGNQPQHF
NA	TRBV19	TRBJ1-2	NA	TGTGCCAGTAGTCCCCGGACTTCGGGTGGCTATGGCTACACCTTC	CASSPRTSGGYGYTF
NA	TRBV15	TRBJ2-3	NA	TGTGCCACCAGCAGGTCCAGGTTTGACACGCAGTATTTT	CATSRSRFDTQYF
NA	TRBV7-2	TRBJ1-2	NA	TGTGCCAGCAGCTTAGACGGGTATGGGTCGTCCTATGGCTACACCTTC	CASSLDGYGSSYGYTF
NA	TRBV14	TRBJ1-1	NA	TGTGCCAGCAGCCAAGCAATTAGCAATTGGAAGGGCCGGAACACTGAAGCTTTCTTT	CASSQAISNWKGRNTEAFF
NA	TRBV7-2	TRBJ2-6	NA	TGTGCCAGCAGTCCGAACTCTGGGGCCAACGTCCTGACTTTC	CASSPNSGANVLTF
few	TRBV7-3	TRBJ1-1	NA	TGTGCCAGCAGCCTAGGCCCTTGGCAGGCGAACACTGAAGCTTTCTTT	CASSLGPWQANTEAFF
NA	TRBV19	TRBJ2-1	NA	TGTGCCAGTACGGCGGAGACCTACAATGAGCAGTTCTTC	CASTAETYNEQFF
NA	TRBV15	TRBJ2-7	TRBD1	TGTGCCACCAGCAGAGATTCGGGACAGGGGTACGAGCAGTACTTC	CATSRDSGQGYEQYF
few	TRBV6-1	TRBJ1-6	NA	TGTGCCAGCAGGGGACCGGATAATTCACCCCTCCACTTT	CASRGPDNSPLHF
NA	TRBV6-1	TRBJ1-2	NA	TGTGCCAGCGAGGGGAACTATGGCTACACCTTC	CASEGNYGYTF
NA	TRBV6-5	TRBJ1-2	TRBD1	TGTGCCAGCAGTTACTCTACAGGGGAGCGCGACTATGGCTACACCTTC	CASSYSTGERDYGYTF